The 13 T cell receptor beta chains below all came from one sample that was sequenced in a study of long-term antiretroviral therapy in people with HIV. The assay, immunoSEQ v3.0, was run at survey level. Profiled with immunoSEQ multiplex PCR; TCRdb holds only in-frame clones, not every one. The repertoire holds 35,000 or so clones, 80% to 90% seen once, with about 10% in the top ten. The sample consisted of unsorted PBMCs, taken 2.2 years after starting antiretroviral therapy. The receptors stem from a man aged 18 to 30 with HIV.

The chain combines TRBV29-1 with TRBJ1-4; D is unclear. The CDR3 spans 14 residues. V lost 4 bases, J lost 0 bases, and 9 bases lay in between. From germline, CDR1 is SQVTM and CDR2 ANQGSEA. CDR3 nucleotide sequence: TGCAGCGTTGTTACGTTTGCAACTAATGAAAAACTGTTTTTT. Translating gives CSVVTFATNEKLFF.

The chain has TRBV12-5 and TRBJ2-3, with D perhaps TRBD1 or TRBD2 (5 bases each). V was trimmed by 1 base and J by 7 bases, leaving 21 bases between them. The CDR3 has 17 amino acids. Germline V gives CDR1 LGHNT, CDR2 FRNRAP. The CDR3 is CASGLDGAERRRYTQYF. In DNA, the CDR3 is TGTGCTAGTGGTTTGGATGGGGCTGAGCGGAGGAGATATACGCAGTATTTT.

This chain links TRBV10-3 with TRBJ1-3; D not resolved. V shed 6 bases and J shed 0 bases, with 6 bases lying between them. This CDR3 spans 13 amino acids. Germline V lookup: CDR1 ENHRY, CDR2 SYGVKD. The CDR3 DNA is TGTGCCATCAGACCGAGCTCTGGAAACACCATATATTTT. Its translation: CAIRPSSGNTIYF.

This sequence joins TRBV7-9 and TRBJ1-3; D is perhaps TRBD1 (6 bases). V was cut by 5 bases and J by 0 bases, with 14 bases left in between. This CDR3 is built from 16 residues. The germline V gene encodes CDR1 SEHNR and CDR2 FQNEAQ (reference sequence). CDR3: CASSPWDTRSGNTIYF. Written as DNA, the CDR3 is TGTGCCAGCAGCCCTTGGGACACCCGCTCTGGAAACACCATATATTTT.

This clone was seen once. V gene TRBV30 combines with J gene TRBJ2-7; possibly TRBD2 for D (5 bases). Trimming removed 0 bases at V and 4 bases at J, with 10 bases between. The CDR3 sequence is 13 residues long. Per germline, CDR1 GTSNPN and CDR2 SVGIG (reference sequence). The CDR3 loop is CAWSVAAPYEQYF. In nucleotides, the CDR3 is TGTGCCTGGAGTGTAGCGGCGCCGTACGAGCAGTACTTC.

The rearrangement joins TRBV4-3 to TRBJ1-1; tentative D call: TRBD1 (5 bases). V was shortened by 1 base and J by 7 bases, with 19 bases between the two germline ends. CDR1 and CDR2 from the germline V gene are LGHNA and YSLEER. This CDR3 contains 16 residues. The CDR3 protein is CASSQAFGGPSREAFF. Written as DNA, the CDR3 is TGCGCCAGCAGCCAAGCTTTCGGGGGTCCAAGCCGTGAAGCTTTCTTT.

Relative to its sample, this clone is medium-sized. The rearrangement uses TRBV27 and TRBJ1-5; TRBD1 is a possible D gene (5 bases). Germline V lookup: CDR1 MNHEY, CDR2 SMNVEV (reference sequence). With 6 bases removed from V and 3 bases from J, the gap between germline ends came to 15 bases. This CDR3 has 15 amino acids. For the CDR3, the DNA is TGTGCCAGCAGACCGCTCGGGACTCACAATCAGCCCCAGCATTTT. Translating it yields CASRPLGTHNQPQHF.

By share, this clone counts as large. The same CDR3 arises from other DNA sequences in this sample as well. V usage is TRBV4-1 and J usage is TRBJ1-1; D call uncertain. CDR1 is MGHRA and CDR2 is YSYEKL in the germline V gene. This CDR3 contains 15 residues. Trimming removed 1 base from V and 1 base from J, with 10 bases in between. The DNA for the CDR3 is TGCGCCAGCAGCCAAGGAGGACCCTCGAACACTGAAGCTTTCTTT. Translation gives CASSQGGPSNTEAFF.

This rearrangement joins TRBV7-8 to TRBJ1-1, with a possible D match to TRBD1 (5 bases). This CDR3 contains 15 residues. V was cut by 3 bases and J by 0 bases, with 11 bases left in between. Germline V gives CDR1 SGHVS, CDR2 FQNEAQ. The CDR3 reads CASSFSPGMNTEAFF. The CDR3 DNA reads TGTGCCAGCAGCTTTTCGCCAGGGATGAACACTGAAGCTTTCTTT.

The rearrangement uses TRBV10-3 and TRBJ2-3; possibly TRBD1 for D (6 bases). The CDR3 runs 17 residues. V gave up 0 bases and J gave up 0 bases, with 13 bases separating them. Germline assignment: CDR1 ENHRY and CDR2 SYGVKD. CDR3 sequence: CAISESISQGSTDTQYF. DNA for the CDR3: TGTGCCATCAGTGAGTCTATTAGCCAGGGGAGCACAGATACGCAGTATTTT.

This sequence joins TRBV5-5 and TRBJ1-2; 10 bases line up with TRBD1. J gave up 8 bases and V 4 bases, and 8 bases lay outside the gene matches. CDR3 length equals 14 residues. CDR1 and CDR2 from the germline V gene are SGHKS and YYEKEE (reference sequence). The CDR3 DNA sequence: TGTGCCAGCAGCCCCGCCGGGACAGGGGACGGCTACACCTTC. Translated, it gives CASSPAGTGDGYTF.

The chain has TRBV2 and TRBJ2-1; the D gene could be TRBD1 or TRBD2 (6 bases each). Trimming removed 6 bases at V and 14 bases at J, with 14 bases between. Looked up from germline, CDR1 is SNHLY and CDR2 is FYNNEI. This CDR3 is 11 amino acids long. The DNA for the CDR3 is TGTGCCAGCAGGGACCGGGGGCTTGAGTTCTTC. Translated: CASRDRGLEFF.

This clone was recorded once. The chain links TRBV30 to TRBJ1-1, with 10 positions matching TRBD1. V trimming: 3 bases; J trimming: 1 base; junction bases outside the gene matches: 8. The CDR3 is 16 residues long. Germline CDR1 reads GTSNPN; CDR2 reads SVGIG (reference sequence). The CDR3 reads CAWSPSRDRGNTEAFF. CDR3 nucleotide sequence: TGTGCCTGGAGCCCCTCCAGGGACAGGGGGAACACTGAAGCTTTCTTT. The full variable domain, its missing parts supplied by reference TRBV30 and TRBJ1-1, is SQTIHQWPATLVQPVGSPLSLECTVEGTSNPNLYWYRQAAGRGLQLLFYSVGIGQISSEVPQNLSASRPQDRQFILSSKKLLLSDSGFYLCAWSPSRDRGNTEAFFGQGTRLTVV.